The source of this T cell receptor (beta chain) is a study of cytomegalovirus exposure and HLA in healthy donors. Germline V gene data show CDR1 as SEHNR and CDR2 as FQNEAQ (reference sequence). V was shortened by 5 bases and J by 14 bases, with 16 bases between the two germline ends. The CDR3 runs 12 residues. It was with 60 Vbeta and 13 Jbeta primers that the PCR ran. Assay used: immunoSEQ multiplex PCR; TCRdb lists only in-frame clones, some missing. The sample includes about 160,000 clones, roughly 80% of them seen just once. This TCR came from a woman aged 45-65 years in good health and CMV-seronegative. The specimen was PBMCs. This chain links TRBV7-9 with TRBJ2-1, with a tentative D call TRBD1 (6 bases). The CDR3 sequence is CASSVRPKGEFF. As DNA, the CDR3 is TGTGCCAGCAGCGTCAGACCGAAGGGGGAGTTCTTC.